This entry describes one T cell receptor (beta chain). This entry is derived from a study of blood T cell repertoires in COVID-19. Germline CDR1 is KGHDR and CDR2 is SFDVKD. The CDR3 covers 13 residues. The V end was cut by 2 bases, the J end by 4 bases, with 7 bases between. How the authors handled the data: Estimated nucleated cell counts came from reference gene primer amplification. Here immunoSEQ multiplex PCR was the method, and the copy in TCRdb shows in-frame clones only, minus some. V, J and clone size were drawn from that table, and D and trimming were deduced from the DNA. In the table there are around 77,000 clones, 90% of which are singletons.

The receptor's source is an elderly woman with active or convalescent COVID-19. V gene TRBV24-1 combines with J gene TRBJ1-2; D possibly corresponds to TRBD1 (5 bases). Source material: peripheral blood. Here the CDR3 DNA reads TGTGCCACCAGTGATTGGGGCGGCTATGGCTACACCTTC. Protein: CATSDWGGYGYTF.